Included here is one T cell receptor (beta chain) sequence, with context. What it binds is not known. Mismatch with germline at one junction end may stem from a read error. The sample is drawn from a study of T cells in Graves' hyperthyroidism and ophthalmopathy. Background on the study: Peripheral blood sampling occurred at initial diagnosis, before any treatment. Study-wide findings and caveats: For ophthalmopathy, model prediction preceded onset by a median about six months.

The CDR3 is 15 residues long. CDR1 and CDR2 from the germline V gene are SGHTS and YDEGEE. RNA transcripts served as the template for amplifying TCR beta CDR3 regions. Carried out on the TCR CDR3, a first-round RT-PCR used the HTBI primer set. TCRdb redid the calling of the multiplex PCR reads with MiXCR, one entry per CDR3 protein. The sample comprises about 290,000 distinct CDR3 sequences, approximately 13% of which are singletons, and 7.9% rests with the top ten. The chain links TRBV5-8 to TRBJ2-7, with 8 bases aligning to TRBD1. The material sequenced was blood. The origin of this receptor is a woman in her forties with Graves' hyperthyroidism. The CDR3 sequence: CVSSLSGTGASEQYF. The CDR3, as DNA: TGTGTCAGCAGCTTATCCGGGACAGGAGCGAGCGAGCAGTACTTC.